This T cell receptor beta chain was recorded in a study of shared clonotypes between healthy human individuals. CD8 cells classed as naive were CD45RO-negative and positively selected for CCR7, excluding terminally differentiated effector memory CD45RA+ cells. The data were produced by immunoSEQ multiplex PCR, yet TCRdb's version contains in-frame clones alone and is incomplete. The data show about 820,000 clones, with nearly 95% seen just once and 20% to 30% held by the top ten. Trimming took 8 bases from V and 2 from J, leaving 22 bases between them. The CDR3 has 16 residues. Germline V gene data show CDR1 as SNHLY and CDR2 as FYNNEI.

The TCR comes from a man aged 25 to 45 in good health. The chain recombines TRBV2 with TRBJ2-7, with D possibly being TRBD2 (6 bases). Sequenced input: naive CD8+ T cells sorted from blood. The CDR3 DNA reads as TGTGCCAGCCTACCCCGGGCGGGACTTTCTGCCTACGAGCAGTACTTC. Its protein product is CASLPRAGLSAYEQYF.